A single sample is the source of the 27 T cell receptor beta chains below, sequenced in a study of sequential checkpoint blockade in melanoma. Described treatment: randomized to nivolumab then ipilimumab (arm A) or the reverse (arm B). Clones were sequenced by immunoSEQ multiplex PCR, and TCRdb holds only the in-frame ones, with some missing. The sample records over 15,000 clones, 80% being singletons. Sequencing was performed on CD8+ T cells sorted from blood (inferred from file names), taken from a patient given nivolumab and ipilimumab in sequence. These receptors came from a human donor with melanoma.

This clone ranks as large. The J gene is TRBJ2-7, the V gene TRBV29-1, with 11 bases that match TRBD1. The CDR3 is 12 residues long. The V segment lost 4 bases and the J segment 6 bases; nucleotides outside the gene matches: 2. Germline assignment: CDR1 SQVTM and CDR2 ANQGSEA. For the CDR3, the DNA is TGCAGCGTTGTGGGACAGGGGGGCGAGCAGTACTTC. Protein: CSVVGQGGEQYF.

The sample holds one count of this clone. The rearrangement joins TRBV28 to TRBJ1-2; 12 positions match TRBD1. Trimming cost V 2 bases and J 4 bases; bases outside gene matches: 2. The CDR3 loop spans 15 amino acids. Germline CDR1 is MDHEN and CDR2 is SYDVKM. CDR3 sequence reads: CASSLGTGGTYGYTF. CDR3 in DNA: TGTGCCAGCAGTTTAGGGACAGGGGGCACCTATGGCTACACCTTC.

V gene TRBV5-6 combines with J gene TRBJ2-3; no reliable D call. V was clipped by 2 bases and J by 3 bases, with 7 bases between them. CDR3 length equals 13 residues. The V gene's germline CDR1 is SGHDT and CDR2 YYEEEE. The CDR3 region has the DNA TGTGCCAGCAGCTTTGGAGAAACAGATACGCAGTATTTT. It encodes CASSFGETDTQYF.

The V gene is TRBV19, the J gene TRBJ2-7; 8 nucleotides align to TRBD2. Unmatched junction bases numbered 3, after V lost 3 bases and J lost 2 bases. The CDR3 runs 14 residues. Germline values: CDR1 LNHDA, CDR2 SQIVND (reference sequence). CDR3 DNA: TGTGCCAGTAGTATCGGGGGGGACCCCTACGAGCAGTACTTC. It is translated as CASSIGGDPYEQYF.

V and J are TRBV5-4 and TRBJ2-7, with D perhaps matching TRBD2 (5 bases). Trimming took 2 bases from V and 2 from J, leaving 20 bases between them. Per germline, CDR1 SGHNT and CDR2 YYREEE (reference sequence). The CDR3 is made up of 17 amino acids. The CDR3 reads CASSFSGSYLGTYEQYF. CDR3 nucleotides: TGTGCCAGCAGCTTTAGTGGGAGTTACCTTGGGACCTACGAGCAGTACTTC.

The chain has TRBV4-3 and TRBJ1-1, with 9 nucleotides matching TRBD1. V lost 0 bases to trimming and J lost 4 bases; unmatched junction nucleotides: 6. CDR1 is LGHNA and CDR2 is YSLEER in the germline V gene. The CDR3 sequence is 16 residues long. The CDR3 here is CASSQDGDRALTEAFF. In nucleotides, the CDR3 is TGCGCCAGCAGCCAAGATGGGGACAGGGCTCTCACTGAAGCTTTCTTT.

The chain is built from TRBV7-2 and TRBJ2-7; 7 nucleotides line up with TRBD1. Germline trimming cut 5 bases from V and 4 bases from J; bases unmatched to any gene: 2. The CDR3 has 12 residues. The germline V gene encodes CDR1 SGHTA and CDR2 FQGNSA. The CDR3 spells CASSVQGYEQYF. CDR3 DNA sequence: TGTGCCAGCAGCGTACAGGGGTACGAGCAGTACTTC.

The chain has TRBV28 and TRBJ1-5, with D uncertain. Deletions cut 7 bases from V and 7 bases from J, with 11 bases between. The CDR3 has 12 amino acids. Germline V gives CDR1 MDHEN, CDR2 SYDVKM. The CDR3 bases are TGTGCCAGCAAGAGGGAGGTGCAGCCCCAGCATTTT. Its translation is CASKREVQPQHF.

The gene calls are TRBV28 and TRBJ2-7; perhaps TRBD2 as D (5 bases). Germline CDR1 and CDR2: MDHEN and SYDVKM. This CDR3 contains 14 residues. V dropped 7 bases and J dropped 6 bases, with 19 bases sitting between them. The CDR3 is CASILRGLSGEQYF. In DNA, the CDR3 is TGTGCCAGCATCCTCCGGGGATTATCCGGCGAGCAGTACTTC.

CDR3 sequence reads: CASSQGGQLNTEAFF. CDR3 coding DNA: TGCGCCAGCAGCCAAGGGGGACAGTTGAACACTGAAGCTTTCTTT. This rearrangement joins TRBV4-1 to TRBJ1-1, with 7 bases fitting TRBD1. Losses at the gene ends were 1 base for V and 0 bases for J; bases not matched to a gene: 2. Germline-derived CDR1 and CDR2 are MGHRA and YSYEKL. This CDR3 spans 15 amino acids.

The rearrangement links TRBV7-3 to TRBJ2-5; the D gene is possibly TRBD1 (5 bases). The J call is in doubt because the DNA end fits TRBJ2-7 better. This CDR3 has 13 amino acids. CDR1 is SGHTA, CDR2 FQGTGA, per germline. CDR3 DNA sequence: TGTGCCAGCAGCTTGAGACAGTCCTACGAGCAGTACTTC. Translation gives CASSLRQSYEQYF.

The chain has TRBV11-2 and TRBJ2-7, with 7 bases that match TRBD1. Unmatched junction bases numbered 12, after V lost 7 bases and J lost 6 bases. The CDR3 runs to 14 residues. Looked up from germline, CDR1 is SGHAT and CDR2 is FQNNGV. CDR3 region: CASTTGAPLLEQYF. The DNA of the CDR3 is TGTGCCAGCACCACAGGGGCTCCACTACTCGAGCAGTACTTC.

The V call is TRBV7-8, the J call TRBJ2-7; 7 bases fit TRBD2. This CDR3 spans 15 amino acids. Germline-derived CDR1 and CDR2 are SGHVS and FQNEAQ. J lost 4 bases, V lost 5 bases, and 11 bases had no gene match. CDR3 DNA sequence: TGTGCCAGCAGCCTCCTAGGGGTCGGGGGGTACGAGCAGTACTTC. It yields the protein CASSLLGVGGYEQYF.

In this sample, this clone turned up once. J is TRBJ2-7 and V is TRBV9; 8 nucleotides line up with TRBD2. Trimming removed 4 bases from V and 7 bases from J; junction bases left unmatched: 16. The CDR3 is made up of 16 amino acids. Germline V gene data show CDR1 as SGDLS and CDR2 as YYNGEE. This CDR3 is CASSISREGLAGEQYF. DNA for the CDR3: TGTGCCAGCAGCATCAGTCGGGAGGGGCTAGCCGGGGAGCAGTACTTC.

The chain joins TRBV6-5 to TRBJ1-2; no clear D. Germline CDR1 MNHEY, CDR2 SVGAGI. The CDR3 covers 13 residues. The V gene lost 7 bases and the J gene lost 1 base, with 10 bases spanning the gap. CDR3 sequence reads: CASTPGVNYGYTF. The DNA for the CDR3 is TGTGCCAGCACCCCCGGTGTTAACTATGGCTACACCTTC.

The chain is built from TRBV4-1 and TRBJ1-4; no firm D call. The CDR3 is made up of 14 amino acids. V gave up 1 base and J gave up 7 bases, with 10 bases separating them. Per germline, CDR1 MGHRA and CDR2 YSYEKL. CDR3 coding DNA: TGCGCCAGCAGCCAAGGAGGGTTGGGTGAAAAACTGTTTTTT. Translated: CASSQGGLGEKLFF.

The chain links TRBV27 to TRBJ2-7; TRBD1 is a possible D gene (5 bases). The CDR3 has 14 residues. CDR1 MNHEY and CDR2 SMNVEV come from the germline V gene (reference sequence). Between the trimmed V and J ends, which lost 5 bases and 4 bases, there was a span of 15 bases. The CDR3 DNA reads as TGTGCCAGCAGTCGACAGCCAAACCCTTACGAGCAGTACTTC. This codes for CASSRQPNPYEQYF.

The gene calls are TRBV2 and TRBJ2-7, with unresolved D. V was clipped by 2 bases and J by 6 bases, with 14 bases between them. In germline, CDR1 is SNHLY, CDR2 FYNNEI. CDR3 size: 14 residues. The CDR3 region has the DNA TGTGCCAGCAGTGAACCCTTCTCAAGCTCCGAGCAGTACTTC. Protein product: CASSEPFSSSEQYF.

The chain uses TRBV30 and TRBJ2-1; TRBD2 aligns across 8 bases. The junction had 10 bases not matched to a gene; V was cut back by 2 bases and J by 10 bases. The germline gives CDR1 GTSNPN, CDR2 SVGIG (reference sequence). The CDR3 totals 14 residues. In DNA form, the CDR3 reads TGTGCCTGGAGTTCAGGAGCGGGAGTAGACGAGCAGTTCTTC. Translation gives CAWSSGAGVDEQFF.

V usage is TRBV4-3 and J usage is TRBJ2-7; tentatively, D is TRBD1 (6 bases). From germline, CDR1 is LGHNA and CDR2 YSLEER. Trimming took 0 bases from V and 6 from J, leaving 15 bases between them. The CDR3 has 15 residues. The CDR3: CASSQEIGQLGEQYF. The CDR3 region has the DNA TGCGCCAGCAGCCAAGAAATAGGACAGTTAGGCGAGCAGTACTTC.

The chain recombines TRBV5-5 with TRBJ2-7, with TRBD1 matching 9 bases. CDR3 length: 15 residues. V dropped 0 bases and J dropped 2; count of bases not matched to a gene: 3. The germline V gene encodes CDR1 SGHKS and CDR2 YYEKEE (reference sequence). The CDR3 is CASSLGGTGTYEQYF. CDR3 coding DNA: TGTGCCAGCAGCTTGGGGGGGACAGGGACCTACGAGCAGTACTTC.

J is TRBJ2-7 and V is TRBV11-2; 7 nucleotides align to TRBD1. V dropped 1 base and J dropped 0; count of bases not matched to a gene: 3. This CDR3 region has 15 residues. Germline CDR1 and CDR2: SGHAT and FQNNGV. The CDR3 is CASSLGRDSSYEQYF. The CDR3 region has the DNA TGTGCCAGCAGCTTAGGCCGGGACAGCTCCTACGAGCAGTACTTC.

The rearrangement links TRBV27 to TRBJ1-2; 7 nucleotides align to TRBD1. J lost 3 bases, V lost 6 bases, and 4 bases had no gene match. There are 13 residues in the CDR3. From germline, CDR1 is MNHEY and CDR2 SMNVEV (reference sequence). CDR3: CASRPGQYYGYTF. CDR3 sequence (DNA): TGTGCCAGCAGACCGGGACAGTACTATGGCTACACCTTC.

A word on this clone: An end of the junction differs from the germline gene, which may be a read error. V and J are TRBV27 and TRBJ1-6; 7 bases map to TRBD1. Germline lookup yields CDR1 MNHEY and CDR2 SMNVEV (reference sequence). The CDR3 has 15 residues. Here the CDR3 reads CASTLSTGTHSPLHF. The CDR3 DNA is TGTGCCAGCACTTTATCGACAGGGACCCATTCACCCCTCCACTTT.

The chain has TRBV7-6 and TRBJ1-4; 7 positions agree with TRBD1. The germline V gene has CDR1 SGHVS and CDR2 FNYEAQ. V was pared by 2 bases and J by 14 bases, with 8 bases of the junction left unmatched. The CDR3 totals 13 residues. In nucleotides, the CDR3 is TGTGCCAGCAGCTTAAGGTTAGGACAGGTCCTGTTTTTT. Translating gives CASSLRLGQVLFF.

CDR3 DNA sequence: TGCGCCAGCAGCCAAGACGGCGGCCACTACGAGCAGTACTTC. Encoded protein: CASSQDGGHYEQYF. The chain carries TRBV4-3 and TRBJ2-7, with unresolved D. V lost 0 bases to trimming and J lost 3 bases, with 9 bases between them. Germline CDR1 LGHNA, CDR2 YSLEER. CDR3 length: 14 amino acids.

The V gene is TRBV6-5, the J gene TRBJ2-7, with D uncertain. The germline V gene encodes CDR1 MNHEY and CDR2 SVGAGI. Trimming took 5 bases from V and 2 from J, leaving 10 bases between them. The CDR3 extends over 13 amino acids. CDR3 protein: CASSRNAAYEQYF. In DNA, the CDR3 is TGTGCCAGCAGTCGCAACGCAGCCTACGAGCAGTACTTC.